One sample yielded the 5 T cell receptor beta chains listed below, sequenced in a study of blood T cell repertoires in COVID-19. Libraries were prepared by immunoSEQ multiplex PCR; TCRdb keeps only in-frame clonotypes and omits some of them. The repertoire includes fewer than 200,000 clones, 80% to 90% of them detected once, and roughly 19% sits in the top ten. Sequencing input: peripheral blood. The receptors shown here come from a woman aged 70-85 years who had recovered from COVID-19.

J is TRBJ1-3 and V is TRBV27; 7 nucleotides align to TRBD1. Germline V gives CDR1 MNHEY, CDR2 SMNVEV (reference sequence). The V segment lost 0 bases and the J segment 0 bases; nucleotides outside the gene matches: 5. The CDR3 is 17 residues long. The CDR3 sequence is CASSLSRYRGSGNTIYF. The CDR3 nucleotides read TGTGCCAGCAGTTTATCCCGCTACAGGGGCTCTGGAAACACCATATATTTT.

The rearrangement uses TRBV18 and TRBJ1-3; 7 bases align to TRBD1. Germline assignment: CDR1 KGHSH and CDR2 LQKENI. CDR3 length: 18 amino acids. V lost 3 bases to trimming and J lost 0 bases; unmatched junction nucleotides: 11. The CDR3 DNA sequence: TGTGCCAGCTCACCCGTCCCGACAGGGACCGACTCTGGAAACACCATATATTTT. It specifies CASSPVPTGTDSGNTIYF.

The rearrangement uses TRBV4-1 and TRBJ1-1; D gene ambiguous. From germline, CDR1 is MGHRA and CDR2 YSYEKL. V lost 0 bases to trimming and J lost 4 bases, with 21 bases between them. This CDR3 comprises 18 residues. DNA for the CDR3: TGCGCCAGCAGCCAAGAAGGGTACGGGGTCCCCCCGGGCACTGAAGCTTTCTTT. Translated, it gives CASSQEGYGVPPGTEAFF.

The rearrangement uses TRBV7-2 and TRBJ2-7; possibly TRBD2 for D (6 bases). This CDR3 comprises 14 residues. The V gene lost 7 bases and the J gene lost 0 bases, with 13 bases spanning the gap. Germline loops: CDR1 SGHTA, CDR2 FQGNSA. CDR3 nucleotides: TGTGCCAGCAAATGGGACTCCAGCTCCTACGAGCAGTACTTC. Translation gives CASKWDSSSYEQYF.

This chain connects TRBV28 to TRBJ1-1, with D unclear. The CDR3 consists of 17 residues. Looked up from germline, CDR1 is MDHEN and CDR2 is SYDVKM. Trimming stripped 7 bases from V and 0 bases from J, with 21 bases between. CDR3 region: CASTRPPPTEMNTEAFF. In nucleotides, the CDR3 is TGTGCCAGCACCCGCCCCCCACCCACAGAAATGAACACTGAAGCTTTCTTT.